This T cell receptor (beta chain) was captured by sequencing in a study of blood T cell repertoires in COVID-19. Turning to the study itself: Whether acute or convalescent, the COVID-19 samples came from the United States, Italy and Spain. T cells, B-cell-depleted T cells, or PBMCs provided the cDNA or gDNA that served as material.

The ends were cut back, 0 bases at V and 1 base at J, with 11 bases in the middle. The CDR3 is 16 amino acids. Looked up from germline, CDR1 is SGDLS and CDR2 is YYNGEE. Authors' processing steps: Estimation of nucleated cell counts was performed using reference gene primer amplification. Clones were sequenced by immunoSEQ multiplex PCR, and TCRdb holds only the in-frame ones, with some missing. V and J calls plus clone size are reproduced from that table; the DNA served to infer D and trimming. The profile shows 200,000 to 250,000 clones, 60% to 85% of them singletons. The sequenced material came from peripheral blood. This receptor was obtained from a woman between 70 and 85 years old with acute or convalescent COVID-19. V is TRBV9 and J is TRBJ1-3; D is perhaps TRBD1 (5 bases). In DNA form, the CDR3 reads TGTGCCAGCAGCGTAGAGGGGATGGCATCTGGAAACACCATATATTTT. Its protein product is CASSVEGMASGNTIYF. Based on the CDR3 plus reference TRBV9 and TRBJ1-3, the full variable domain is DSGVTQTPKHLITATGQRVTLRCSPRSGDLSVYWYQQSLDQGLQFLIQYYNGEERAKGNILERFSAQQFPDLHSELNLSSLELGDSALYFCASSVEGMASGNTIYFGEGSWLTVV.